The rows below give T cell receptor beta chains drawn from one sample of a study of T-cell reconstitution after alpha-beta-depleted transplantation in children. TCRdb passed the PCR reads through MiXCR, listing each CDR3 protein once. The sample contains approximately 400,000 distinct CDR3 sequences, 9.5% to 13% of which appear only once. The input for sequencing was PBMCs from the stem cell graft donor, taken from the stem cell graft. The receptors derive from a human donor who donated a stem cell graft to a child with acute myeloid leukemia. CDR3s include the opening cysteine and the closing phenylalanine or tryptophan. The D gene is left open where the match is weak. For some rows the clone size is stated as once, few or many, or as a class when expanded; others skip it.

NA | TRBD2 | TRBJ2-7 | TRBV20-1 | TGCAGTGCTTATACTAGCGGGAGAAGCTACGAGCAGTACTTC | CSAYTSGRSYEQYF
NA | TRBD2 | TRBJ2-1 | TRBV20-1 | TGCAGTGCTAGAGATCTGGGCGGGAGGGACTACAATGAGCAGTTCTTC | CSARDLGGRDYNEQFF
NA | NA | TRBJ1-1 | TRBV5-1 | TGCGCCAGCAGCTTGCGTCCATCAGGGTCGAACACTGAAGCTTTCTTT | CASSLRPSGSNTEAFF
few | NA | TRBJ2-2 | TRBV29-1 | TGCAGCGCGGTTGCGAGGGACCGCACCGGGGAGCTGTTTTTT | CSAVARDRTGELFF
many | TRBD1 | TRBJ2-2 | TRBV12-3/TRBV12-4 | TGTGCCAGCAGTTTAGAGGGACAGGGGAACACCGGGGAGCTGTTTTTT | CASSLEGQGNTGELFF
few | TRBD2 | TRBJ2-5 | TRBV6-5 | TGTGCCAGCAGTTACCCGCGCACCGGGACTAGCAAAGAGACCCAGTACTTC | CASSYPRTGTSKETQYF
NA | TRBD2 | TRBJ2-5 | TRBV14 | TGTGCCAGCAGCCAAGATGGGACTAGCGGTCGAGGGGTTGAGACCCAGTACTTC | CASSQDGTSGRGVETQYF
few | NA | TRBJ2-7 | TRBV3-1 | TGTGCCAGCAGCCAAGGATGGGTCGTGGAGCAGTACTTC | CASSQGWVVEQYF
once | TRBD1 | TRBJ2-5 | TRBV4-1 | TGCGCCAGCACCCATCCCAGGGGGCAAGAGACCCAGTACTTC | CASTHPRGQETQYF
NA | TRBD1 | TRBJ2-2 | TRBV20-1 | TGCAGTGCCCCGAAGGGACAGGTGAACACCGGGGAGCTGTTTTTT | CSAPKGQVNTGELFF
few | TRBD2 | TRBJ2-7 | TRBV12-3/TRBV12-4 | TGTGCCAGCAGTCTAGCGGGAGCGCTCCGCGGGGAGCAGTACTTC | CASSLAGALRGEQYF
NA | NA | TRBJ2-5 | TRBV24-1 | TGTGCCACCAGTGACTCCACAGGGAAGGGAGAGACCCAGTACTTC | CATSDSTGKGETQYF
NA | NA | TRBJ2-7 | TRBV29-1 | TGCAGCGTCTGGGACCCCTACGAGCAGTACTTC | CSVWDPYEQYF
many | NA | TRBJ2-5 | TRBV12-3/TRBV12-4 | TGTGCCAGCAGTTCGATTAATGGAGAGACCCAGTACTTC | CASSSINGETQYF
many | NA | TRBJ2-3 | TRBV24-1 | TGTGCCAGCCAGGACAGCGGCACAGATACGCAGTATTTT | CASQDSGTDTQYF
few | TRBD2 | TRBJ2-5 | TRBV3-1 | TGTGCCAGCAGCCAAGGTAGCGGGGGAATTATTGAGACCCAGTACTTC | CASSQGSGGIIETQYF
NA | NA | TRBJ1-1 | TRBV29-1 | TGCAGCGTGATCAGGACCGGCACGGTGAACACTGAAGCTTTCTTT | CSVIRTGTVNTEAFF
NA | TRBD1 | TRBJ2-5 | TRBV5-1 | TGCGCCAGCAGCCTCAGGGGGCGTGTAGGTTTGGAGACCCAGTACTTC | CASSLRGRVGLETQYF
many | NA | TRBJ2-3 | TRBV5-1 | TGCGCCAGCAGCGGAGACTCTAGCACAGATACGCAGTATTTT | CASSGDSSTDTQYF
many | TRBD2 | TRBJ2-3 | TRBV6-1 | TGTGCCAGCAGTGAACGGCCTAGCGGGAGGCCTAGCACAGATACGCAGTATTTT | CASSERPSGRPSTDTQYF
few | TRBD1 | TRBJ2-2 | TRBV11-3 | TGTGCCAGCAGCCGCTCGGGGACAGGCAAGACCGGGGAGCTGTTTTTT | CASSRSGTGKTGELFF
few | TRBD1 | TRBJ1-5 | TRBV6-1 | TGTGCCAGCACCTGGGACAGGGCGAGCAATCAGCCCCAGCATTTT | CASTWDRASNQPQHF
few | NA | TRBJ1-2 | TRBV3-1 | TGTGCCAGCAGCCAACGGACACGGAACTATGGCTACACCTTC | CASSQRTRNYGYTF
few | NA | TRBJ2-3 | TRBV20-1 | TGCAGTGCTAGTATGCCCGGTACAGATACGCAGTATTTT | CSASMPGTDTQYF
few | NA | TRBJ2-7 | TRBV6-1 | TGTGCCAGCACCCCGGGACGACTAGAGTTGAAGCAGTACTTC | CASTPGRLELKQYF
few | NA | TRBJ2-7 | TRBV18 | TGTGCCAGCTCGCCTGACAGGTCCAAATCCTACGAGCAGTACTTC | CASSPDRSKSYEQYF
NA | NA | TRBJ1-4 | TRBV10-3 | TGTGCCATCAGTGAGTCCGGGGGAGTTGGTGAAAAACTGTTTTTT | CAISESGGVGEKLFF
NA | TRBD1 | TRBJ2-2 | TRBV30 | TGTGCCTGGAGCCTCTGGGACAGCACCGGGGAGCTGTTTTTT | CAWSLWDSTGELFF
few | TRBD1 | TRBJ1-2 | TRBV20-1 | TGCAGTGCCCTGAGGGACGAGGCGGGACAGGGTGCGTTTGGCTATGGCTACACCTTC | CSALRDEAGQGAFGYGYTF
few | TRBD1 | TRBJ2-3 | TRBV7-2 | TGTGCCAGCAGCACCTGGACAGGGCTGGGGGATACGCAGTATTTT | CASSTWTGLGDTQYF
NA | TRBD2 | TRBJ2-1 | TRBV14 | TGTGCCAGCAGCCCAATCCGGCTAGCGGATTACAATGAGCAGTTCTTC | CASSPIRLADYNEQFF
few | NA | TRBJ2-2 | TRBV12-3/TRBV12-4 | TGTGCCAGTCGAAGCCTTGGACAGCAAACCGGGGAGCTGTTTTTT | CASRSLGQQTGELFF